This is a list of T cell receptor beta chains from one sample in a study of blood T cell repertoires in COVID-19. The data were produced by immunoSEQ multiplex PCR, yet TCRdb's version contains in-frame clones alone and is incomplete. Found here are some 300,000 clones, roughly nine tenths of them singletons; the top ten hold about 2%. The specimen sequenced was peripheral blood. The receptor source for this set is a man between 18 and 35 years old with active or convalescent COVID-19. Each CDR3 is given with its conserved first and last residue. D genes are given only for firm matches. A row's size may be missing; if present it is once, few, many or a size class.

>TRBV7-6|TRBJ2-5|TRBD1|.
TGTGCCAGCAGCTTTGGGGCAGGGGGCGTAGAGACCCAGTACTTC
CASSFGAGGVETQYF
>TRBV4-1|TRBJ2-3|.|.
TGCGCCAGCAGCCAAGATAGAACCTCGGGAGTGCTCACAGATACGCAGTATTTT
CASSQDRTSGVLTDTQYF
>TRBV6-5|TRBJ2-3|.|.
TGTGCCAGCAGTCTTTCACCGGCTAGAGATACGCAGTATTTT
CASSLSPARDTQYF
>TRBV27|TRBJ2-2|.|.
TGTGCCAGCAGTTTACTGGGACACTCGAACACCGGGGAGCTGTTTTTT
CASSLLGHSNTGELFF
>TRBV9|TRBJ2-7|TRBD2|.
TGTGCCAGCAGCGTAGTTGCGCGGGGGGCTCAGGACGAGCAGTACTTC
CASSVVARGAQDEQYF
>TRBV12-1|TRBJ2-5|.|.
TGTGCCAGCAGCTTTGCGATAGCGGGTCACGGGGAGACCCAGTACTTC
CASSFAIAGHGETQYF
>TRBV5-4|TRBJ2-3|TRBD2|.
TGTGCCAGCAGGGGTGGGACTAGCGGGTCTCAACGCACAGATACGCAGTATTTT
CASRGGTSGSQRTDTQYF
>TRBV5-4|TRBJ1-2|.|.
TGTGCCAGCAGCTTAGGCATCGAGCAGGCGATTAACTATGGCTACACCTTC
CASSLGIEQAINYGYTF
>TRBV5-1|TRBJ1-1|TRBD1|few
TGCGCCAGCAGCTTCAAGGACAGGGGATCCACTGAAGCTTTCTTT
CASSFKDRGSTEAFF
>TRBV20-1|TRBJ2-5|.|.
TGCAGTGTCTCAGAGACCCAGTACTTC
CSVSETQYF
>TRBV5-1|TRBJ2-2|.|.
TGCGCCAGCAGCTTGGAAGAGACAGGCCTCGGGGAGCTGTTTTTT
CASSLEETGLGELFF
>TRBV6-6|TRBJ2-5|.|.
TGTGCCAGCAGTTCCTCGGCAGGGCGAGAGACCCAGTACTTC
CASSSSAGRETQYF
>TRBV5-6|TRBJ2-7|.|.
TGTGCCAGCGGGAGACAACCGAGACAAAATTACGAGCAGTACTTC
CASGRQPRQNYEQYF
>TRBV7-9|TRBJ2-1|TRBD2|.
TGTGCCAGCAGCTTAGGGACTAGCGTCTCCTACAATGAGCAGTTCTTC
CASSLGTSVSYNEQFF
>TRBV7-9|TRBJ1-6|.|.
TGTGCCAGCAGCTTAGAAGGGGATTCACCCCTCCACTTT
CASSLEGDSPLHF
>TRBV11-3|TRBJ2-7|.|.
TGTGCCAGCAGCTTAGGTCTCAGGGACGAGCAGTACTTC
CASSLGLRDEQYF
>TRBV28|TRBJ2-5|TRBD1|.
TGTGCCAGCAGTGGACAGGGAGAGACCCAGTACTTC
CASSGQGETQYF
>TRBV7-8|TRBJ2-3|TRBD2|.
TGTGCCAGCAGCTACAAACTTGGACTAGCAGGGTCTCGAGATACGCAGTATTTT
CASSYKLGLAGSRDTQYF
>TRBV10-1|TRBJ1-5|TRBD1|.
TGCGCCACCACAGGGGGTCGGAATCGCAATCAGCCCCAGCATTTT
CATTGGRNRNQPQHF
>TRBV7-8|TRBJ1-1|.|.
TGTGCCAGCAGCTTAAATTTGGGACAGAACACTGAAGCTTTCTTT
CASSLNLGQNTEAFF
>TRBV5-1|TRBJ1-1|.|.
TGCGCCAGCAGCTTGGTCAGGGGTATCACTGAAGCTTTCTTT
CASSLVRGITEAFF
>TRBV7-8|TRBJ2-7|.|.
TGTGCCAGCAGCTTTATTGCGTCCTACGAGCAGTACTTC
CASSFIASYEQYF
>TRBV10-1|TRBJ2-1|.|.
TGCGCCAGCAGTGATCCCCTTCAGAGGGATGAGCAGTTCTTC
CASSDPLQRDEQFF
>TRBV3-1/TRBV3-2|TRBJ2-1|.|.
TGTGCCAGCAGGCAGGACGGGATTTACAATGAGCAGTTCTTC
CASRQDGIYNEQFF
>TRBV7-8|TRBJ2-7|TRBD2|.
TGTGCCAGCAGCGTCTTAGCGGGGGGTGAAAACGAGCAGTACTTC
CASSVLAGGENEQYF
>TRBV29-1|TRBJ1-2|.|.
TGCAGCGCCCCGGTCCAATTCGGCTACACCTTC
CSAPVQFGYTF
>TRBV15|TRBJ2-7|.|.
TGTGCCACCAGCAGAGGACAGAAAACTGACTACGAGCAGTACTTC
CATSRGQKTDYEQYF
>TRBV3-1/TRBV3-2|TRBJ2-1|TRBD2|.
TGTGCCAGCAGGCCTAGCGGGGGGGGGAATAATGAGCAGTTCTTC
CASRPSGGGNNEQFF
>TRBV5-1|TRBJ1-1|TRBD1|once
TGCGCCAGCAGCGGATTACAGGGGGGTGAGACTGAAGCTTTCTTT
CASSGLQGGETEAFF
>TRBV18|TRBJ2-5|.|.
TGTGCCAGCTCACCACCGGGATGGGTTCAGGGGACCCAGTACTTC
CASSPPGWVQGTQYF
>TRBV4-1|TRBJ2-1|.|.
TGCGCCAGCAGCCAAGGGGGGGGGCTAGGCGATGAGCAGTTCTTC
CASSQGGGLGDEQFF
>TRBV3-1/TRBV3-2|TRBJ2-5|.|.
TGTGCCAGCAGTCCTTCCTGGGGCCACCAAGAGACCCAGTACTTC
CASSPSWGHQETQYF